A selection of T cell receptor beta chains follows, all from one sample in a study of post-analysis software for immune sequencing data. One entry per CDR3 protein, called by TCRdb with MiXCR from the PCR reads. Of hundreds of thousands of distinct CDR3 sequences in the sample, around 53% are singletons; the top ten hold about 4.8%. Sequencing was done on a sample of blood. The receptor set was obtained from a girl aged 10 to 17 with multiple sclerosis. Each CDR3 is given with its conserved first and last residue. The D gene is left open where the match is weak. The listing skips clone size in some rows; elsewhere it reads once, few, many or a size class.

J gene: TRBJ1-5
clone size: .
D gene: .
CDR3 length: 16
V gene: TRBV5-6
CDR3 protein: CASSSAGEVGNQPQHF
CDR3 DNA: TGTGCCAGCAGCTCGGCAGGGGAGGTGGGAAATCAGCCCCAGCATTTT

J gene: TRBJ2-5
clone size: once
D gene: TRBD2
CDR3 length: 16
V gene: TRBV7-8
CDR3 protein: CASSSLAGGLQETQYF
CDR3 DNA: TGTGCCAGCAGCTCTTTAGCGGGGGGTCTCCAAGAGACCCAGTACTTC

J gene: TRBJ2-3
clone size: .
D gene: TRBD2
CDR3 length: 15
V gene: TRBV25-1
CDR3 protein: CASSDIAGLKDTQYF
CDR3 DNA: TGTGCCAGCAGTGATATAGCGGGGCTCAAGGATACGCAGTATTTT

J gene: TRBJ1-2
clone size: few
D gene: .
CDR3 length: 14
V gene: TRBV4-1
CDR3 protein: CASSQDGVTAGYTF
CDR3 DNA: TGCGCCAGCAGCCAAGACGGGGTTACCGCTGGCTACACCTTC

J gene: TRBJ2-5
clone size: .
D gene: .
CDR3 length: 15
V gene: TRBV9
CDR3 protein: CASSPEGGLQETQYF
CDR3 DNA: TGTGCCAGCAGCCCCGAAGGGGGGTTACAAGAGACCCAGTACTTC

J gene: TRBJ2-3
clone size: .
D gene: TRBD1
CDR3 length: 13
V gene: TRBV7-9
CDR3 protein: CASTGQGSDTQYF
CDR3 DNA: TGTGCCAGCACAGGACAGGGTTCGGATACGCAGTATTTT

J gene: TRBJ2-7
clone size: few
D gene: .
CDR3 length: 15
V gene: TRBV5-1
CDR3 protein: CASGEFSGSANEQYF
CDR3 DNA: TGCGCCAGCGGGGAATTCTCGGGGTCCGCCAACGAGCAGTACTTC

J gene: TRBJ2-1
clone size: .
D gene: TRBD2
CDR3 length: 13
V gene: TRBV5-1
CDR3 protein: CASSRAAGGEQFF
CDR3 DNA: TGCGCCAGCAGCCGTGCGGCGGGGGGCGAGCAGTTCTTC

J gene: TRBJ1-1
clone size: .
D gene: TRBD1
CDR3 length: 13
V gene: TRBV7-2
CDR3 protein: CASSSRQGLAAFF
CDR3 DNA: TGTGCCAGCAGCTCGCGACAGGGATTGGCGGCTTTCTTT

J gene: TRBJ2-7
clone size: .
D gene: .
CDR3 length: 15
V gene: TRBV20-1
CDR3 protein: CSAREEPADSYEQYF
CDR3 DNA: TGCAGTGCCAGAGAGGAGCCGGCAGATTCCTACGAGCAGTACTTC

J gene: TRBJ2-7
clone size: once
D gene: .
CDR3 length: 13
V gene: TRBV6-1
CDR3 protein: CASSARDINSQYF
CDR3 DNA: TGTGCCAGCAGTGCAAGGGACATCAATTCCCAGTACTTC

J gene: TRBJ2-3
clone size: .
D gene: .
CDR3 length: 13
V gene: TRBV5-6
CDR3 protein: CASSFGPVDTQYF
CDR3 DNA: TGTGCCAGCAGCTTTGGACCCGTTGATACGCAGTATTTT

J gene: TRBJ2-1
clone size: .
D gene: .
CDR3 length: 17
V gene: TRBV4-1
CDR3 protein: CASSQIGLGELDNEQFF
CDR3 DNA: TGCGCCAGCAGCCAAATCGGACTCGGAGAGTTGGACAATGAGCAGTTCTTC

J gene: TRBJ2-3
clone size: .
D gene: .
CDR3 length: 16
V gene: TRBV3-1
CDR3 protein: CASSQSRPQRTDTQYF
CDR3 DNA: TGTGCCAGCAGCCAATCGAGGCCCCAACGCACAGATACGCAGTATTTT

J gene: TRBJ2-5
clone size: .
D gene: TRBD2
CDR3 length: 15
V gene: TRBV6-5
CDR3 protein: CASSYAGTSGETRYF
CDR3 DNA: TGTGCCAGCAGTTACGCCGGGACTAGCGGTGAGACCCGGTACTTC